These T cell receptor beta chains were read from a single sample in a study of T-cell reconstitution after alpha-beta-depleted transplantation in children. TCRdb reprocessed the PCR reads with MiXCR, giving one entry per CDR3 protein. The profile covers about 300,000 distinct CDR3 sequences, with around 7.3% appearing a single time and approximately 9% taken by the ten largest. Sequenced here: peripheral blood, sampled 360 days after TCRalphabeta/CD19-depleted stem cell transplant. The source is a female patient aged 2-10 years who had a stem cell transplant for Fanconi anemia, so the T cells may come from the graft donor. CDR3s include the opening cysteine and the closing phenylalanine or tryptophan. The D gene is left open where the match is weak. Size values are once, few and many counts, or a class for expanded clones, and some rows have none.

cdr3_nt cdr3_aa j_call v_call d_call clone_size
TGCGCCAGCAGCCCGAGCGGGGGCGCGAACACCGGGGAGCTGTTTTTT CASSPSGGANTGELFF TRBJ2-2 TRBV4-3 TRBD2 many
TGTGCCATAGGGCGGAATGAGCAGTTCTTC CAIGRNEQFF TRBJ2-1 TRBV5-6 . many
TGCGCCAGCAGCACCAGCGGGGGGAACACCGGGGAGCTGTTTTTT CASSTSGGNTGELFF TRBJ2-2 TRBV5-1 TRBD2 many
TGTGCCAGCAGCTTGTCCCCCGAGACCCAGTACTTC CASSLSPETQYF TRBJ2-5 TRBV5-4 . .
TGCGCCAGCAGCCCCTCGGGACAGGGGGCGCGGACTGAAGCTTTCTTT CASSPSGQGARTEAFF TRBJ1-1 TRBV5-1 TRBD1 many
TGTGCCAGCAGTATCAGGGATACGCAGTATTTT CASSIRDTQYF TRBJ2-3 TRBV28 . many
TGTGCCAGCAGCTTGGCCCCTCGGGGCTCCTCCTACAATGAGCAGTTCTTC CASSLAPRGSSYNEQFF TRBJ2-1 TRBV7-9 . .
TGTGCCAGCAGCCCAAACCTAGCGGGGGGGCCAGAGACCCAGTACTTC CASSPNLAGGPETQYF TRBJ2-5 TRBV11-1 TRBD2 .
TGCAGTGCTAGGTCCACAGGACAGGCGGTCAATGAGCAGTTCTTC CSARSTGQAVNEQFF TRBJ2-1 TRBV20-1 TRBD1 many
TGTGCCAGCAGAATCTCAGGGGCCCCAGATACGCAGTATTTT CASRISGAPDTQYF TRBJ2-3 TRBV5-6 . .
TGTGCCAGCATCCCAACCCCAGCAAGCTCCTACGAGCAGTACTTC CASIPTPASSYEQYF TRBJ2-7 TRBV21-1 . few
TGTGCCAGCAGCTTAGGCGTCATGGTAGAGACCCAGTACTTC CASSLGVMVETQYF TRBJ2-5 TRBV7-2 . many
TGTGCCAGTAGTATAATCGGGGGATCCTCCTACGAGCAGTACTTC CASSIIGGSSYEQYF TRBJ2-7 TRBV19 . .
TGTGCCAGCCGGCTCCTAGGGGGCTTAAGGGATCGGGGCACCGGGGAGCTGTTTTTT CASRLLGGLRDRGTGELFF TRBJ2-2 TRBV28 TRBD1 few
TGTGCCAGCAGCTCCCAAGCGGGGGCCTTTAATGGCTACACCTTC CASSSQAGAFNGYTF TRBJ1-2 TRBV7-2 . few
TGCGCCAGCAGCCAGGAACCGCGGGGTGTAAATGAGCAGTTCTTC CASSQEPRGVNEQFF TRBJ2-1 TRBV4-1 . few
TGCAGTGCTAGAGGGACAAACTATGGCTACACCTTC CSARGTNYGYTF TRBJ1-2 TRBV20-1 . many
TGTGCCAGCCGTACGCCGGGGAGCAATCAGCCCCAGCATTTT CASRTPGSNQPQHF TRBJ1-5 TRBV12-3/TRBV12-4 . many
TGTGCCAGCAGTGTACGAGCGGGAGGCCCCTACGAGCAGTACTTC CASSVRAGGPYEQYF TRBJ2-7 TRBV2 TRBD2 .
TGTGCCAGCAGCCAACGTCTAGCGTTTAGCACAGATACGCAGTATTTT CASSQRLAFSTDTQYF TRBJ2-3 TRBV3-1 . .
TGTGCCAGCACCAGAGAAGGGATCTACACAGATACGCAGTATTTT CASTREGIYTDTQYF TRBJ2-3 TRBV28 . many
TGTGCCACTCAGCGGGGGGCAAGCACAGATACGCAGTATTTT CATQRGASTDTQYF TRBJ2-3 TRBV28 TRBD2 .
TGCAGTGCTAGAACGGTTGCACTAGCGGGGGATATTGGAGAGACCCAGTACTTC CSARTVALAGDIGETQYF TRBJ2-5 TRBV20-1 TRBD2 many
TGCGCCAGCAGCACGCTGGGGGGGACAGGCGAAGCCGAGCAGTACTTC CASSTLGGTGEAEQYF TRBJ2-7 TRBV5-1 . few
. CASSLLSGPTDTQYF TRBJ2-3 TRBV7-3 . few
TGTGCCAGCAGCTTAAGTCACCGGGGGGCCGGTAACTATGGCTACACCTTC CASSLSHRGAGNYGYTF TRBJ1-2 TRBV7-9 . .
TGTGCCAGCAGCCGGACTAGCGGATCCACAGATACGCAGTATTTT CASSRTSGSTDTQYF TRBJ2-3 TRBV9 TRBD2 many
TGCGCCAGCAGCCCTAGGAGGGCGGACAATGAGCAGTTCTTC CASSPRRADNEQFF TRBJ2-1 TRBV5-1 . many
TGCGCCAGCAGCTTGGATACATCCAATTCACCCCTCCACTTT CASSLDTSNSPLHF TRBJ1-6 TRBV5-1 . many
TGTGCCAGCAGCTTAGCTGCCGCGGGTACGCAGTATTTT CASSLAAAGTQYF TRBJ2-3 TRBV7-6 . many
TGCGCCAGCAGCTTGAGTTTCCTAGCGAATGAGCAGTTCTTC CASSLSFLANEQFF TRBJ2-1 TRBV5-1 . many
TGTGCCAGCAGTACCGGGGGGGACTATGGCTACACCTTC CASSTGGDYGYTF TRBJ1-2 TRBV6-1 . .
TGTGCCAGCAGCTTAGGGACAGGGGGGAAAGCTTTCTTT CASSLGTGGKAFF TRBJ1-1 TRBV6-5 TRBD1 many
TGTGCCAGCAGTACCATATACAGGGGGCCTAACAATGAGCAGTTCTTC CASSTIYRGPNNEQFF TRBJ2-1 TRBV27 TRBD1 many
TGTGCCAGCAGCTCTCTATGGGAGACTGAGCAGTTCTTC CASSSLWETEQFF TRBJ2-1 TRBV7-2 . many
TGTGCCAGCAGCCCAAGGAGGGCCACCGGGGAGCTGTTTTTT CASSPRRATGELFF TRBJ2-2 TRBV7-9 . many
TGCGCCAGCAGCCAGCGCCAGGGGAGTCAAGATACGCAGTATTTT CASSQRQGSQDTQYF TRBJ2-3 TRBV4-3 . .
TGTGCCAGCAGACTGGACAGGGAGGGGGGAAACACTGAAGCTTTCTTT CASRLDREGGNTEAFF TRBJ1-1 TRBV27 TRBD1 .
TGTGCCAGCAGAACGGACAGGGGGAGTTATGAAAAACTGTTTTTT CASRTDRGSYEKLFF TRBJ1-4 TRBV6-5 TRBD1 many
TGTGCCAGCAGTACCAGGGCGCGCAATCAGCCCCAGCATTTT CASSTRARNQPQHF TRBJ1-5 TRBV6-2/TRBV6-3 . many
TGTGCCAGCAGCCAAGGCGGGGGGGAGCTGTTTTTT CASSQGGGELFF TRBJ2-2 TRBV3-1 . .
TGTGCTACCCGGAGGGGGAGGGGGGCAGTGGATGAGCAGTTCTTC CATRRGRGAVDEQFF TRBJ2-1 TRBV28 . many
TGTGCCAGCAGCTTATCTCCCTTGGGCGGGAGCAAGGACGAGCAGTACTTC CASSLSPLGGSKDEQYF TRBJ2-7 TRBV11-2 TRBD2 many
TGTGCCAGCAGCTTAACTCCCGACTACGAGCAGTACTTC CASSLTPDYEQYF TRBJ2-7 TRBV7-3 . many
TGTGCCAGCTCACCAACTATGGCGGGGGGTCCAACCTACGAGCAGTACTTC CASSPTMAGGPTYEQYF TRBJ2-7 TRBV18 TRBD2 .
TGTGCCACTTGGAGCACAGATACGCAGTATTTT CATWSTDTQYF TRBJ2-3 TRBV19 . many
TGTGCCAGCAGCCGCGGGGGGGCCGCAGATGAGCAGTTCTTC CASSRGGAADEQFF TRBJ2-1 TRBV7-9 TRBD2 few